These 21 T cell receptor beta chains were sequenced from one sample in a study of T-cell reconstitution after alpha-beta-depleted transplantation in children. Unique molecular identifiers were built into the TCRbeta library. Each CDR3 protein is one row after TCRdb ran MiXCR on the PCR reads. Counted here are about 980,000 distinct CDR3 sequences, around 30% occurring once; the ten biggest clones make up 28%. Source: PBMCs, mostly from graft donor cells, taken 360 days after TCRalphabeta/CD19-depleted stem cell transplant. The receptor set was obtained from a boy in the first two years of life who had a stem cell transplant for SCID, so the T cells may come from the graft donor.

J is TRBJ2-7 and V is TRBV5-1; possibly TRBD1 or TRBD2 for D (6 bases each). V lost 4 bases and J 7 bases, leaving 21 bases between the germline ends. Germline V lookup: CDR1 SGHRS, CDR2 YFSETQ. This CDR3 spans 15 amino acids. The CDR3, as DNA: TGCGCCAGCAGCCATGCGGCCCGGGGGCTATGGGAGCAGTACTTC. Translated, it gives CASSHAARGLWEQYF.

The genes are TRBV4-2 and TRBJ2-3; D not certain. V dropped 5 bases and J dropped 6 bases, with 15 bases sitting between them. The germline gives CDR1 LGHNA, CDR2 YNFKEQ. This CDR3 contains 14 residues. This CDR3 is CASSGRGPLDTQYF. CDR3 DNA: TGTGCCAGCAGCGGTAGAGGCCCCCTTGATACGCAGTATTTT.

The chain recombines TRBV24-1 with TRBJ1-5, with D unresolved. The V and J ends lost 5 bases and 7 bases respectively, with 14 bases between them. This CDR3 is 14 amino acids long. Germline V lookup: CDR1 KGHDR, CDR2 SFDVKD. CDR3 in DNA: TGTGCCACCAGTGGGGTCGGGCCCGGCCAGCCCCAGCATTTT. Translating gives CATSGVGPGQPQHF.

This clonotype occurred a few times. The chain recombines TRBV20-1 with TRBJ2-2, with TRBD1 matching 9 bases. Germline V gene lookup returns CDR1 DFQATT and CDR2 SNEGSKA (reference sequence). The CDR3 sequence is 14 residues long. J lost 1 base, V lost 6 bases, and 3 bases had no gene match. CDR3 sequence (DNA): TGCAGTGCCTGGGACAGGGTGAACACCGGGGAGCTGTTTTTT. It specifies CSAWDRVNTGELFF.

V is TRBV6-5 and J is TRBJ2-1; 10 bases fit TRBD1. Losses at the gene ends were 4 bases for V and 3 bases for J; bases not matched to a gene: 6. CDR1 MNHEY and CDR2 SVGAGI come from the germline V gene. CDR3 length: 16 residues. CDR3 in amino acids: CASSSPGQGIYNEQFF. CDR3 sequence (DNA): TGTGCCAGCAGTTCCCCGGGACAGGGGATCTACAATGAGCAGTTCTTC.

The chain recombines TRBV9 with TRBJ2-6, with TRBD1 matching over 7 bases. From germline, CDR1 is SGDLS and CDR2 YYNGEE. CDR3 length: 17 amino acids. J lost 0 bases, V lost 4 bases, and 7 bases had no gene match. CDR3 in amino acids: CASSLLDRNSGANVLTF. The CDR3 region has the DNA TGTGCCAGCAGCCTTCTGGACAGGAACTCTGGGGCCAACGTCCTGACTTTC.

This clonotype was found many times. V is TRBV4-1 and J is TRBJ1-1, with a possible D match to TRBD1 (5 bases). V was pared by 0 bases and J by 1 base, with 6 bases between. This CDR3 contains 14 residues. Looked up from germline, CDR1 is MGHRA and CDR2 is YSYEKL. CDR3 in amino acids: CASSQEGGNTEAFF. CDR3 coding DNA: TGCGCCAGCAGCCAAGAGGGGGGGAACACTGAAGCTTTCTTT.

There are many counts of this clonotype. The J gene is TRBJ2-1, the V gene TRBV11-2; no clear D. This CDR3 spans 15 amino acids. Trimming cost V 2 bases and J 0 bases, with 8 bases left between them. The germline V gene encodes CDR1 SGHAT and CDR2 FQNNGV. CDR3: CASSLTPSSYNEQFF. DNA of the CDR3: TGTGCCAGCAGCTTAACACCTAGCTCCTACAATGAGCAGTTCTTC.

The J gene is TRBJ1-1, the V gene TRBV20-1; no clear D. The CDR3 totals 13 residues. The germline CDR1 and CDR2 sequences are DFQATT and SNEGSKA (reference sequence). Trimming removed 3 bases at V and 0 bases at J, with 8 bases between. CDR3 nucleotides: TGCAGTGCTAGCGTGATTTTGAACACTGAAGCTTTCTTT. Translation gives CSASVILNTEAFF.

The CDR3 coding sequence is TGTGCCAGCAGTGAATTTGCTAGCGGGGGGCAAGAGACCCAGTACTTC. Translating gives CASSEFASGGQETQYF. The gene calls are TRBV2 and TRBJ2-5; TRBD2 agrees at 11 bases. The junction had 4 bases not matched to a gene; V was cut back by 2 bases and J by 2 bases. Germline V gene data show CDR1 as SNHLY and CDR2 as FYNNEI. The CDR3 runs to 16 residues. Supplemented by reference TRBV2 and TRBJ2-5, the full variable domain reads EPEVTQTPSHQVTQMGQEVILRCVPISNHLYFYWYRQILGQKVEFLVSFYNNEISEKSEIFDDQFSVERPDGSNFTLKIRSTKLEDSAMYFCASSEFASGGQETQYFGPGTRLLVL.

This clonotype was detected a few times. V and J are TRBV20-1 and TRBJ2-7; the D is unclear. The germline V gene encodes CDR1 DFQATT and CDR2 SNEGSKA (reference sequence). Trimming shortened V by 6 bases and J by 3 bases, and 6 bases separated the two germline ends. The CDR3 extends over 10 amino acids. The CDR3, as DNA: TGCAGTGCCTATTACTACGAGCAGTACTTC. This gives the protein CSAYYYEQYF.

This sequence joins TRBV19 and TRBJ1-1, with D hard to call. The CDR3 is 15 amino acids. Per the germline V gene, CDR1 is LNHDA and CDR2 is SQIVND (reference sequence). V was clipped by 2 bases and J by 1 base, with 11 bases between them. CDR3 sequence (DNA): TGTGCCAGTAGTATAACCCCGGCCGGGAACACTGAAGCTTTCTTT. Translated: CASSITPAGNTEAFF.

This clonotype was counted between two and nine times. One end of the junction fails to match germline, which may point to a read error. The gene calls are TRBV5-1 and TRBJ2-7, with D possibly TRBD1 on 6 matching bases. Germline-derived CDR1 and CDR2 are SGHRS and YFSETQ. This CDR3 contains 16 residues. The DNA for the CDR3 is TGCGCCAGCAGCCCTGCCTTTGGGGCAGTCGAGAGTCAGGGGAACTTC. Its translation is CASSPAFGAVESQGNF.

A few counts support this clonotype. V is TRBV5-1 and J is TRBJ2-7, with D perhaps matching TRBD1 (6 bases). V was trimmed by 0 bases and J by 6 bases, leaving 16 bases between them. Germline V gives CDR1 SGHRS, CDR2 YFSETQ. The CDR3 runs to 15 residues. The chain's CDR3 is CASSLGATEGVEQYF. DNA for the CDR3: TGCGCCAGCAGCTTGGGGGCGACAGAGGGGGTCGAGCAGTACTTC.

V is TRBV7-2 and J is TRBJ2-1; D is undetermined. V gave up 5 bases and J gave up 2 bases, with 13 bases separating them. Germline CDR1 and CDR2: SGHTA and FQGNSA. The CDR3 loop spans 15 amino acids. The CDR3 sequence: CASSQVRPPYNEQFF. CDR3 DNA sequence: TGTGCCAGCAGCCAAGTACGTCCCCCCTACAATGAGCAGTTCTTC.

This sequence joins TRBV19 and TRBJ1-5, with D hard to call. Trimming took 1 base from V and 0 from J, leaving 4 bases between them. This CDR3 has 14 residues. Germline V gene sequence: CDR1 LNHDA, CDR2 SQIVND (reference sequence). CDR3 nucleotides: TGTGCCAGTAGTATAGCCCTTAGCAATCAGCCCCAGCATTTT. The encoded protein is CASSIALSNQPQHF.

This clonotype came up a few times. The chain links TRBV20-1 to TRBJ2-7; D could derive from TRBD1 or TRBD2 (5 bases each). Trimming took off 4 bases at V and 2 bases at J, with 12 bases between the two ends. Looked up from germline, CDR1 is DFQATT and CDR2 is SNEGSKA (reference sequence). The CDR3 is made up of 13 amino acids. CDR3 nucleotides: TGCAGTGCTATGGAAAGGGGACCCTACGAGCAGTACTTC. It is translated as CSAMERGPYEQYF.

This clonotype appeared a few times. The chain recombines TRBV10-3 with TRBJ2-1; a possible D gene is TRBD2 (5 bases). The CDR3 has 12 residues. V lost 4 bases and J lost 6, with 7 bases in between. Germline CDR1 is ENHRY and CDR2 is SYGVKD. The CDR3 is CAISGGPNEQFF. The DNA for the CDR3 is TGTGCCATCAGTGGAGGGCCCAATGAGCAGTTCTTC.

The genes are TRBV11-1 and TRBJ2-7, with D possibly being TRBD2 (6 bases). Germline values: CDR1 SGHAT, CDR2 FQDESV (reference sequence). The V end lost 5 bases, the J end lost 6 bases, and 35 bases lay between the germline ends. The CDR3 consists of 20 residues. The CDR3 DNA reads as TGTGCCAGCAGCATTAGTCTGGTGCGGGGCAGTCGGTCACCTTTCCGCGAGCAGTACTTC. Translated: CASSISLVRGSRSPFREQYF.

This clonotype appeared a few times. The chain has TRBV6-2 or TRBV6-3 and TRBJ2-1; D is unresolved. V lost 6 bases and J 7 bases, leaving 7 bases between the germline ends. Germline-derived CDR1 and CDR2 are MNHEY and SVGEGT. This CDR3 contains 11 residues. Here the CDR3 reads CASSHMNEQFF. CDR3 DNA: TGTGCCAGCAGCCATATGAATGAGCAGTTCTTC.

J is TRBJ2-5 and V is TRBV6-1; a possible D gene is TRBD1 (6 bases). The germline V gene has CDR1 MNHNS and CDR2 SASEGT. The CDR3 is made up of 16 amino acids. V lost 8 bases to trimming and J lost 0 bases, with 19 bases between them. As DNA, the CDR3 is TGTGCCAGCTTAGGGGACAAAAAAACGTACCAAGAGACCCAGTACTTC. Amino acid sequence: CASLGDKKTYQETQYF.